This note documents a single TCR beta chain sequence. Its target is not known. The CDR3 covers 16 residues. In germline, CDR1 is SGDLS, CDR2 YYNGEE. Trimming cost V 4 bases and J 3 bases; bases outside gene matches: 12. The data belong to a study of shared clonotypes between healthy human individuals. Repertoires were generated with immunoSEQ multiplex PCR, while TCRdb's copy carries only in-frame clones and drops some. The sample lists about 2.2 million clones, roughly 93% occurring once. Study conclusions and caveats: Only blood samples were collected, and tissue repertoires likely differ.

As defined, naive CD8 cells were CD45RO-negative and positively selected for CCR7, with terminally differentiated effector memory CD45RA+ cells excluded. V is TRBV9 and J is TRBJ2-7, with 8 bases that match TRBD2. The material sequenced was naive CD8+ T cells from PBMCs. The sequence was collected from a man younger than 30 in good health. Some clones in this sample may be carry-over from other donors' samples. The CDR3 DNA reads as TGTGCCAGCAGCCCACGTGTAAGAGCGGGAGTCTACGAGCAGTACTTC. Translation gives CASSPRVRAGVYEQYF.